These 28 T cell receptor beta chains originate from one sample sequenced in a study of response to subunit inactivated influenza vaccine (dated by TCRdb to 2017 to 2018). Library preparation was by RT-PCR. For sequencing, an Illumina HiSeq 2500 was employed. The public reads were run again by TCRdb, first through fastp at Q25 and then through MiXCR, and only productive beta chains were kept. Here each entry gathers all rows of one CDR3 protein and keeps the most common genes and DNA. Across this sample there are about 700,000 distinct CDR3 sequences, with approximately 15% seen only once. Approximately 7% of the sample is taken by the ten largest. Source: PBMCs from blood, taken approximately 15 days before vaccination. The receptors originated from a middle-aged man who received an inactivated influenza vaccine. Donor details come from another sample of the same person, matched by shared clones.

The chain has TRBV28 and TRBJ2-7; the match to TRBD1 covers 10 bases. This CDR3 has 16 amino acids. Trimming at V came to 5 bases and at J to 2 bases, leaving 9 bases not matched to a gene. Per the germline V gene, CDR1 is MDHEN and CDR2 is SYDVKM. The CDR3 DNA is TGTGCCAGCAGTGCATTGGGACAGGGGAGTCCCTACGAGCAGTACTTC. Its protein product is CASSALGQGSPYEQYF.

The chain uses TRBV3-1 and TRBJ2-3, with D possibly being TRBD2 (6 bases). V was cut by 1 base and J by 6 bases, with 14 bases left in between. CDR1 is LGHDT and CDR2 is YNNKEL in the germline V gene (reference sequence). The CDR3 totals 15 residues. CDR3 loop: CASSQGGGRLDTQYF. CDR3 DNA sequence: TGTGCCAGCAGCCAAGGAGGAGGGAGGTTGGATACGCAGTATTTT.

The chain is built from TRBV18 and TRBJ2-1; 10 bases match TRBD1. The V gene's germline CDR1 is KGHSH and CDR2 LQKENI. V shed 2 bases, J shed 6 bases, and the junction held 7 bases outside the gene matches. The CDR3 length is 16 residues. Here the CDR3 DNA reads TGTGCCAGCTCACCAGGCCTCGGGACAGGGGCCAATGAGCAGTTCTTC. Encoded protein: CASSPGLGTGANEQFF.

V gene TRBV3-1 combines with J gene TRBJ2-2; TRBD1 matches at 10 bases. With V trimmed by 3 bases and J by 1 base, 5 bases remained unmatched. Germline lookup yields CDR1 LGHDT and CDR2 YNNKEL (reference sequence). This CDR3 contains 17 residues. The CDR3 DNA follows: TGTGCCAGCAGCCATCCGACAGGGGGCCGGAACACCGGGGAGCTGTTTTTT. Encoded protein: CASSHPTGGRNTGELFF.

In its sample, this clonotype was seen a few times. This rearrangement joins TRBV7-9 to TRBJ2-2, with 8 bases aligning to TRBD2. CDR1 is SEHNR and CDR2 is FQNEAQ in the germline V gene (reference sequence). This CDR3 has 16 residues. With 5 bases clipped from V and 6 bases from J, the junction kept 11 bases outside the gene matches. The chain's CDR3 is CASSRLVSGSPGELFF. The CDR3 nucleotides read TGTGCCAGCAGCCGCCTCGTGAGCGGGAGTCCCGGGGAGCTGTTTTTT.

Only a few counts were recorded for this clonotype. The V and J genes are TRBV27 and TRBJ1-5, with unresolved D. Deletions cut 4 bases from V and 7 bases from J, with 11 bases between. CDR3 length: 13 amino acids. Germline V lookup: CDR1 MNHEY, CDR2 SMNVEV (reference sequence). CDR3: CASSSPLGQPQHF. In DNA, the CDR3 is TGTGCCAGCAGTTCGCCGCTTGGGCAGCCCCAGCATTTT.

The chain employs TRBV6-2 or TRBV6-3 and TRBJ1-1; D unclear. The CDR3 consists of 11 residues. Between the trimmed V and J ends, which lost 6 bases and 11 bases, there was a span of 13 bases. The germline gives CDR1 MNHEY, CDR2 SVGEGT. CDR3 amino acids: CASRNDGNAFF. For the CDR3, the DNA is TGTGCCAGCAGGAACGACGGTAACGCTTTCTTT.

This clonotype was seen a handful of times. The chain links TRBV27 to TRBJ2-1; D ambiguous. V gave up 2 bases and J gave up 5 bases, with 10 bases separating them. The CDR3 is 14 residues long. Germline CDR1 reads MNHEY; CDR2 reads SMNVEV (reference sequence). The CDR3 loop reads CASSLIPLDNEQFF. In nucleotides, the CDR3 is TGTGCCAGCAGTTTAATCCCCCTAGACAATGAGCAGTTCTTC.

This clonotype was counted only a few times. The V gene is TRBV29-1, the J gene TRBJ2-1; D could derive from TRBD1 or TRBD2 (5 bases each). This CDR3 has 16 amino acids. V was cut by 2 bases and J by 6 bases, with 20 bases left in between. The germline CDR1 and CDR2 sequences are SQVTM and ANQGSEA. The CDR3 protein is CSVEPLQEAVGNEQFF. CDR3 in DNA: TGCAGCGTTGAACCCCTACAGGAGGCCGTTGGCAATGAGCAGTTCTTC.

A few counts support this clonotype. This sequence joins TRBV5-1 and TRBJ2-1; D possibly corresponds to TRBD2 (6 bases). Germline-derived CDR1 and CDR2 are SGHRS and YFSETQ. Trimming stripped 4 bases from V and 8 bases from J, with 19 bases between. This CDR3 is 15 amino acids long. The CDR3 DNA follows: TGCGCCAGCAGCCCGTATATCGGGAGTGCCCATGAGCAGTTCTTC. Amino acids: CASSPYIGSAHEQFF.

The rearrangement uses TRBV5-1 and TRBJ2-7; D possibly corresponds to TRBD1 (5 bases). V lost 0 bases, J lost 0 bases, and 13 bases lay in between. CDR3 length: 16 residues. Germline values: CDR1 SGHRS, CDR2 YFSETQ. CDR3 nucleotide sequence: TGCGCCAGCAGCTTGGCCGAATGGGGCCTCTCCTACGAGCAGTACTTC. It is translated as CASSLAEWGLSYEQYF.

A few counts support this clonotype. The DNA for the CDR3 is TGCAGCGTTAGGACAGGGCCCTACGAGCAGTACTTC. It specifies CSVRTGPYEQYF. The chain employs TRBV29-1 and TRBJ2-7; 8 bases match TRBD1. The CDR3 runs to 12 residues. CDR1 and CDR2 (germline): SQVTM, ANQGSEA. V gave up 5 bases and J gave up 2 bases; unmatched junction bases: 2.

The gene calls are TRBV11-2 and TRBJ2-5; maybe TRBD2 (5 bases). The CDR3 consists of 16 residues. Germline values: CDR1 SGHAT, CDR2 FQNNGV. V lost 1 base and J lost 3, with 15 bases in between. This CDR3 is CASSLVLARKKETQYF. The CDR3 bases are TGTGCCAGCAGCTTAGTTCTAGCAAGGAAAAAAGAGACCCAGTACTTC. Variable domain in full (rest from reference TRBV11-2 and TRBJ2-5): EAGVAQSPRYKIIEKRQSVAFWCNPISGHATLYWYQQILGQGPKLLIQFQNNGVVDDSQLPKDRFSAERLKGVDSTLKIQPAKLEDSAVYLCASSLVLARKKETQYFGPGTRLLVL.

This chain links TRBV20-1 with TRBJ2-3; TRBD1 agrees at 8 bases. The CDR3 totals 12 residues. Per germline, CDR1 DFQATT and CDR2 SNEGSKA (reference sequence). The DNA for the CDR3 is TGCAGGGGGGGACAGGGCACAGATACGCAGTATTTT. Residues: CRGGQGTDTQYF.

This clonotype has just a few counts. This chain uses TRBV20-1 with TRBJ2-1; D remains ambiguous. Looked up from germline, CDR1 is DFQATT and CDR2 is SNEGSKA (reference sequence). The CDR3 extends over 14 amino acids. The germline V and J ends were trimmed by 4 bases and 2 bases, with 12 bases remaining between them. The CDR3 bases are TGCAGTGCTATTTTGCCTCGAGCCTACAATGAGCAGTTCTTC. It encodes CSAILPRAYNEQFF.

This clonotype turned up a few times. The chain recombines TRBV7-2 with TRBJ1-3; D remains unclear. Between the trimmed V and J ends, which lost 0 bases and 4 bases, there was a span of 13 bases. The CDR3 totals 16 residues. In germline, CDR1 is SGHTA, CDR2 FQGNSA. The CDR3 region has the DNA TGTGCCAGCAGCTTAGCGGCGGGTAGGCCCGGAAACACCATATATTTT. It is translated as CASSLAAGRPGNTIYF.

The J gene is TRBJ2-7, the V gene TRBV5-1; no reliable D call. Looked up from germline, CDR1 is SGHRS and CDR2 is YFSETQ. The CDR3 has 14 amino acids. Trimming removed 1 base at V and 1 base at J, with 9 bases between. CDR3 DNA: TGCGCCAGCAGCTTGTCGCCCAGGTCCTACGAGCAGTACTTC. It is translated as CASSLSPRSYEQYF.

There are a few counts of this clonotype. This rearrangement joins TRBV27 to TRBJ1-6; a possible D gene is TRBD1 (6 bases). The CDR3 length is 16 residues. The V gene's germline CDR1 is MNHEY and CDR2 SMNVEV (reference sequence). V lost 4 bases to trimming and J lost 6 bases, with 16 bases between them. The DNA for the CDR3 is TGTGCCAGCAGTTCGACCGGGAGGGGGGTTAATTCACCCCTCCACTTT. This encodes CASSSTGRGVNSPLHF.

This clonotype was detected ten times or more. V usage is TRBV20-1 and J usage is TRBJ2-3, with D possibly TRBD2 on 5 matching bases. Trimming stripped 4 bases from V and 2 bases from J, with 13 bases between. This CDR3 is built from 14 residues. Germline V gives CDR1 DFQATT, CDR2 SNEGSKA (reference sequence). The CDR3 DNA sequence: TGCAGTGCTAATCGGGGTCACCCCACAGATACGCAGTATTTT. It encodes CSANRGHPTDTQYF.

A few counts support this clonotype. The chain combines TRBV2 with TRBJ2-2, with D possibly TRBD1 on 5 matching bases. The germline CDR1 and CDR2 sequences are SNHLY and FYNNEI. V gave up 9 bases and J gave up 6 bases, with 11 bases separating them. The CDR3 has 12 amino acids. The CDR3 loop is CARSTVAGELFF. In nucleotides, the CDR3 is TGTGCCAGGTCGACAGTCGCCGGGGAGCTGTTTTTT. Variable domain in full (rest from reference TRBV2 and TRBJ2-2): EPEVTQTPSHQVTQMGQEVILRCVPISNHLYFYWYRQILGQKVEFLVSFYNNEISEKSEIFDDQFSVERPDGSNFTLKIRSTKLEDSAMYFCARSTVAGELFFGEGSRLTVL.

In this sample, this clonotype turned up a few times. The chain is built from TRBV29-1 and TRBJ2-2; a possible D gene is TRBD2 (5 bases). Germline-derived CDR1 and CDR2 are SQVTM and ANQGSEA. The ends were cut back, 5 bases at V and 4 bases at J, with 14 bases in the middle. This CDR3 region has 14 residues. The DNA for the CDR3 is TGCAGCGTTCGCGGGTTAGACTTCACCGGGGAGCTGTTTTTT. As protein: CSVRGLDFTGELFF.

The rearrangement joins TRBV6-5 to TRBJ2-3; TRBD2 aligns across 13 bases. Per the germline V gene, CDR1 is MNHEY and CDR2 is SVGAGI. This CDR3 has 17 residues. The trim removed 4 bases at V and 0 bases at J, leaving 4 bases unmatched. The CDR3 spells CASSWTSGSPSTDTQYF. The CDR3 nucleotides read TGTGCCAGCAGTTGGACTAGCGGGAGCCCGAGCACAGATACGCAGTATTTT.

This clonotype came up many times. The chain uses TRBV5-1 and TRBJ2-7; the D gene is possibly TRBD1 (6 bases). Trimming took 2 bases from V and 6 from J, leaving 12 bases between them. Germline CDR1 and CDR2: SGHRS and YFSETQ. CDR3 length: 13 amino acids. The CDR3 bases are TGCGCCAGCAGCTTACAGGGTGTTAGCGAGCAGTACTTC. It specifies CASSLQGVSEQYF. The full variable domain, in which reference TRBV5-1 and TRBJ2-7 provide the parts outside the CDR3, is KAGVTQTPRYLIKTRGQQVTLSCSPISGHRSVSWYQQTPGQGLQFLFEYFSETQRNKGNFPGRFSGRQFSNSRSEMNVSTLELGDSALYLCASSLQGVSEQYFGPGTRLTVT.

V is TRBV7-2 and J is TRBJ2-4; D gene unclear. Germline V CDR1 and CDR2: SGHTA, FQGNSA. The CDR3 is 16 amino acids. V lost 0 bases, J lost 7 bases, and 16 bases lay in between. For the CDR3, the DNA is TGTGCCAGCAGCTTAGCGCTCCAGGTCCGTCATAACATTCAGTACTTC. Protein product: CASSLALQVRHNIQYF.

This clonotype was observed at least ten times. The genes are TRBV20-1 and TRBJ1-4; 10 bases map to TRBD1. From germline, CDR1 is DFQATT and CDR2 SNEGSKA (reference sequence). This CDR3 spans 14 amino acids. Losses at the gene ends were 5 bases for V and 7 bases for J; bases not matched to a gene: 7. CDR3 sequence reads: CSALYRDRGEKLFF. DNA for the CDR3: TGCAGTGCTCTATACCGGGACAGGGGTGAAAAACTGTTTTTT.

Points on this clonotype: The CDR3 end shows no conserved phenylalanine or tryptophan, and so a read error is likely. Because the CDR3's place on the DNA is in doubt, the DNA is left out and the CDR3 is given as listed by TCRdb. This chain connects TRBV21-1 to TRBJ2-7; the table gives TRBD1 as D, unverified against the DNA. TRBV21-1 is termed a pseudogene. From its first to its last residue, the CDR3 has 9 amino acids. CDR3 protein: CASSEQGAL.

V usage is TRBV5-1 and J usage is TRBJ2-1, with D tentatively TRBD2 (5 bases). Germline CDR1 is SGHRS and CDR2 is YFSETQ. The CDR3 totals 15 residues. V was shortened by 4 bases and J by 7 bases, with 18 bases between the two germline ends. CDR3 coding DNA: TGCGCCAGCAGCCAGGATCGAGCGGTACGAAATGAGCAGTTCTTC. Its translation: CASSQDRAVRNEQFF. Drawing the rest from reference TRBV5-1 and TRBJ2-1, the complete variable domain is KAGVTQTPRYLIKTRGQQVTLSCSPISGHRSVSWYQQTPGQGLQFLFEYFSETQRNKGNFPGRFSGRQFSNSRSEMNVSTLELGDSALYLCASSQDRAVRNEQFFGPGTRLTVL.

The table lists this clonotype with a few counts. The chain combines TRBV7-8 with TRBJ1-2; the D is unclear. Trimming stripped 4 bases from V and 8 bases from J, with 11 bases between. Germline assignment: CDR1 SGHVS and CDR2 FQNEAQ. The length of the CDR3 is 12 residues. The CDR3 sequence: CASSSRGGGYTF. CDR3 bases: TGTGCCAGCAGCTCCAGAGGTGGAGGCTACACCTTC.